This TCR beta chain derives from a study of blood T cells in healthy people across ages. The authors ran a second PCR of roughly 6 to 12 cycles using a sample-barcoded 5' primer and a J-beta primer mix. TCRdb re-called the 5' RACE reads through MiXCR, storing one row per CDR3 protein. The table records around 710,000 distinct CDR3 sequences, 35% to 45% of them present only once. To note about this clonotype: Its antigen remains unknown.

Broader study findings: Older age went with lower TCR beta diversity per million T cells, in a roughly linear way.

This CDR3 is 15 amino acids long. Trimming left V 2 bases short and J 3 bases short, with 10 bases between. CDR1 is MNHNY and CDR2 is SVGAGI in the germline V gene (reference sequence). V is TRBV6-6 and J is TRBJ2-2; tentative D call: TRBD1 (6 bases). The receptor's source is a woman aged 60-75 years in good health. The sequenced sample consisted of blood. This CDR3 is CASSYGTSHTGELFF. CDR3 nucleotide sequence: TGTGCCAGCAGTTACGGGACATCCCACACCGGGGAGCTGTTTTTT.